The next 22 T cell receptor beta chains were all read from a single sample in a study of T cells in localized non-small cell lung cancer. Profiled with immunoSEQ multiplex PCR; TCRdb holds only in-frame clones, not every one. Here the sample spans about 77,000 clones, around 89% being singletons. The source was peripheral blood, collected before any cancer treatment. The receptors come from a woman aged 40 to 75 with stage I squamous cell lung carcinoma.

The chain combines TRBV6-5 with TRBJ1-2; D not certain. This CDR3 has 13 residues. Trimming shortened V by 6 bases and J by 1 base, and 9 bases separated the two germline ends. The V gene's germline CDR1 is MNHEY and CDR2 SVGAGI. The CDR3: CASSSGFNYGYTF. CDR3 sequence (DNA): TGTGCCAGCAGCTCCGGGTTTAACTATGGCTACACCTTC.

The chain recombines TRBV6-1 with TRBJ1-2; D is unclear. Trimming pared 3 bases from V and 3 bases from J, leaving 11 bases between. The CDR3 sequence is 14 residues long. Per germline, CDR1 MNHNS and CDR2 SASEGT. The CDR3, as DNA: TGTGCCAGCAGTGACTTCAGTCGGTACTATGGCTACACCTTC. Its translation is CASSDFSRYYGYTF.

The rearrangement links TRBV5-1 to TRBJ1-4; 11 bases are shared with TRBD1. This CDR3 comprises 18 residues. V was clipped by 4 bases and J by 0 bases; unmatched bases: 8. Germline CDR1 is SGHRS and CDR2 is YFSETQ. The chain's CDR3 is CASSRDRGVFATNEKLFF. The CDR3 nucleotides read TGCGCCAGCAGCAGGGACAGGGGGGTGTTTGCAACTAATGAAAAACTGTTTTTT.

This chain uses TRBV10-3 with TRBJ1-3, with D possibly being TRBD1 (5 bases). The CDR3 extends over 16 amino acids. V lost 0 bases and J 0 bases, leaving 9 bases between the germline ends. CDR1 is ENHRY and CDR2 is SYGVKD in the germline V gene. The CDR3 spells CAISESSGFSGNTIYF. For the CDR3, the DNA is TGTGCCATCAGTGAGTCATCAGGGTTCTCTGGAAACACCATATATTTT.

The count of this clone is one. The chain recombines TRBV18 with TRBJ1-2; 7 bases line up with TRBD1. The CDR3 runs 14 residues. Germline loops: CDR1 KGHSH, CDR2 LQKENI. The V segment lost 3 bases and the J segment 4 bases; nucleotides outside the gene matches: 5. This CDR3 is CASSPIQGFYGYTF. The CDR3 DNA is TGTGCCAGCTCACCTATACAGGGGTTCTATGGCTACACCTTC.

This clone was detected only once. V and J are TRBV6-5 and TRBJ2-3, with no clear D. Trimming removed 3 bases at V and 5 bases at J, with 6 bases between. The CDR3 runs to 12 residues. Germline V gene sequence: CDR1 MNHEY, CDR2 SVGAGI. The CDR3 here is CASSYSLDTQYF. CDR3 nucleotides: TGTGCCAGCAGTTATAGCCTAGATACGCAGTATTTT.

The chain recombines TRBV2 with TRBJ1-6, with D perhaps TRBD1 (5 bases). CDR3 length equals 13 residues. V lost 7 bases to trimming and J lost 11 bases, with 15 bases between them. Germline loops: CDR1 SNHLY, CDR2 FYNNEI. CDR3 sequence reads: CASTAGTRAPLHF. DNA of the CDR3: TGTGCCAGCACGGCAGGGACTCGGGCACCCCTCCACTTT.

A single count supports this clone. The chain uses TRBV10-3 and TRBJ1-1; no firm D call. Germline V lookup: CDR1 ENHRY, CDR2 SYGVKD. Trimming stripped 0 bases from V and 3 bases from J, with 8 bases between. The CDR3 runs to 14 residues. CDR3 DNA sequence: TGTGCCATCAGTGAGTCAGCCGGCTACACTGAAGCTTTCTTT. Its translation is CAISESAGYTEAFF.

The chain employs TRBV2 and TRBJ2-2, with D hard to call. Trimming took off 1 base at V and 2 bases at J, with 8 bases between the two ends. Germline CDR1 is SNHLY and CDR2 is FYNNEI. This CDR3 spans 15 amino acids. CDR3 in amino acids: CASSEVNSNTGELFF. CDR3 bases: TGTGCCAGCAGTGAAGTTAACAGCAACACCGGGGAGCTGTTTTTT. The entire variable domain, with the rest obtained from reference TRBV2 and TRBJ2-2, is as follows: EPEVTQTPSHQVTQMGQEVILRCVPISNHLYFYWYRQILGQKVEFLVSFYNNEISEKSEIFDDQFSVERPDGSNFTLKIRSTKLEDSAMYFCASSEVNSNTGELFFGEGSRLTVL.

V gene TRBV5-6 combines with J gene TRBJ2-5, with a tentative D call TRBD2 (5 bases). The CDR3 runs 14 residues. The germline V gene encodes CDR1 SGHDT and CDR2 YYEEEE. V was shortened by 4 bases and J by 5 bases, with 15 bases between the two germline ends. DNA of the CDR3: TGTGCCAGCAGCGTTACTAGAGACGCCGAGACCCAGTACTTC. Protein sequence: CASSVTRDAETQYF.

The chain recombines TRBV7-3 with TRBJ2-6; D is uncertain. CDR3 size: 17 residues. Trimming took off 5 bases at V and 1 base at J, with 15 bases between the two ends. Looked up from germline, CDR1 is SGHTA and CDR2 is FQGTGA. The CDR3 region is CASSATHLGSGANVLTF. The CDR3 DNA follows: TGTGCCAGCAGCGCTACACACCTGGGGTCTGGGGCCAACGTCCTGACTTTC.

The chain uses TRBV7-2 and TRBJ1-2; possibly TRBD1 for D (5 bases). This CDR3 has 13 amino acids. V was trimmed by 2 bases and J by 8 bases, leaving 12 bases between them. Germline V CDR1 and CDR2: SGHTA, FQGNSA. This chain's CDR3 is CASSLQGTRGYTF. The CDR3 bases are TGTGCCAGCAGCTTACAGGGAACTCGAGGCTACACCTTC.

The J gene is TRBJ1-1, the V gene TRBV19; D call uncertain. The CDR3 covers 18 residues. The germline V gene has CDR1 LNHDA and CDR2 SQIVND (reference sequence). V lost 3 bases and J lost 0, with 20 bases in between. The CDR3 sequence is CASSMSGSRLIMNTEAFF. CDR3 DNA sequence: TGTGCCAGTAGTATGAGTGGTAGTAGGCTTATTATGAACACTGAAGCTTTCTTT.

The chain carries TRBV10-3 and TRBJ1-1; 7 bases fit TRBD1. Germline CDR1 reads ENHRY; CDR2 reads SYGVKD. V lost 4 bases to trimming and J lost 1 base; unmatched junction nucleotides: 3. The CDR3 sequence is 14 residues long. The CDR3 loop is CAISARQGNTEAFF. As DNA, the CDR3 is TGTGCCATCAGTGCAAGACAGGGGAACACTGAAGCTTTCTTT.

The V call is TRBV11-2, the J call TRBJ1-5; TRBD1 might be the D (5 bases). V was clipped by 3 bases and J by 2 bases, with 14 bases between them. This CDR3 spans 16 amino acids. Germline CDR1 is SGHAT and CDR2 is FQNNGV. The DNA for the CDR3 is TGTGCCAGCAGCTTTGGTACGGGGGTAGGCAATCAGCCCCAGCATTTT. Its translation is CASSFGTGVGNQPQHF.

This rearrangement joins TRBV19 to TRBJ1-3; D is unclear. The germline V gene has CDR1 LNHDA and CDR2 SQIVND (reference sequence). This CDR3 is 15 amino acids long. V lost 2 bases and J lost 0, with 8 bases in between. The CDR3 DNA follows: TGTGCCAGTAGTATACTCGGTAGCTCTGGAAACACCATATATTTT. Translation: CASSILGSSGNTIYF.

The CDR3 DNA sequence: TGTGCCAGCACCGCTGACAGGGGGCTACGGGGCTACACCTTC. It translates to CASTADRGLRGYTF. V usage is TRBV2 and J usage is TRBJ1-2; 10 bases map to TRBD1. The CDR3 has 14 residues. The V and J ends lost 7 bases and 8 bases, in that order; junction bases with no gene match: 10. CDR1 is SNHLY and CDR2 is FYNNEI in the germline V gene. The full variable domain, completed using reference TRBV2 and TRBJ1-2, is EPEVTQTPSHQVTQMGQEVILRCVPISNHLYFYWYRQILGQKVEFLVSFYNNEISEKSEIFDDQFSVERPDGSNFTLKIRSTKLEDSAMYFCASTADRGLRGYTFGSGTRLTVV.

This rearrangement joins TRBV18 to TRBJ2-2; 8 nucleotides agree with TRBD2. The CDR3 is made up of 18 amino acids. Germline lookup yields CDR1 KGHSH and CDR2 LQKENI. Germline trimming cut 6 bases from V and 0 bases from J; bases unmatched to any gene: 12. The CDR3 bases are TGTGCCAGCTCTAAAGCCACTAGCGGAGTACCGAACACCGGGGAGCTGTTTTTT. This codes for CASSKATSGVPNTGELFF.

The chain has TRBV7-9 and TRBJ1-6; TRBD1 aligns across 10 bases. Germline V gene lookup returns CDR1 SEHNR and CDR2 FQNEAQ (reference sequence). This CDR3 is built from 14 residues. V was pared by 3 bases and J by 8 bases, with 1 base of the junction left unmatched. The CDR3 here is CASSLGTGDSPLHF. CDR3 DNA: TGTGCCAGCAGCTTGGGGACAGGGGATTCACCCCTCCACTTT.

This clone was recorded only once. V is TRBV7-6 and J is TRBJ1-5; D perhaps matches TRBD1 (6 bases). V lost 1 base, J lost 3 bases, and 13 bases lay in between. The CDR3 is 16 residues long. From germline, CDR1 is SGHVS and CDR2 FNYEAQ. The CDR3 DNA reads TGTGCCAGCAGCTTAGGTTCCCGGGACAACAATCAGCCCCAGCATTTT. Translated: CASSLGSRDNNQPQHF.

This chain connects TRBV18 to TRBJ1-6; no definite D call. The ends were cut back, 5 bases at V and 8 bases at J, with 16 bases in the middle. Germline lookup yields CDR1 KGHSH and CDR2 LQKENI. This CDR3 comprises 15 residues. For the CDR3, the DNA is TGTGCCAGCTCATCTCTGGTCAGTGAGGATTCACCCCTCCACTTT. Amino acid sequence: CASSSLVSEDSPLHF.

The gene calls are TRBV28 and TRBJ1-5, with 9 bases that match TRBD1. The CDR3 has 15 amino acids. Germline trimming cut 4 bases from V and 5 bases from J; bases unmatched to any gene: 6. Germline V gene sequence: CDR1 MDHEN, CDR2 SYDVKM. CDR3 residues: CASSSGTGMDQPQHF. The CDR3 coding sequence is TGTGCCAGCAGTTCCGGGACAGGGATGGATCAGCCCCAGCATTTT.